The entry below gives a single T cell receptor (beta chain) sequence along with its context. Produced via immunoSEQ multiplex PCR; TCRdb's table is partial and in-frame only. The table has roughly 50,000 clones, roughly 96% seen once. The CDR3 totals 14 residues. Between the trimmed V and J ends, which lost 7 bases and 2 bases, there was a span of 11 bases. The germline V gene encodes CDR1 SNHLY and CDR2 FYNNEI. The source of the sample is a study of control samples from healthy donors and cancer patients. The source material was blood. The chain has TRBV2 and TRBJ1-4, with a possible D match to TRBD1 (6 bases). This receptor was identified in a woman aged 25 to 39 in good health. CDR3 residues: CASTQGLTNEKLFF. CDR3 DNA sequence: TGTGCCAGCACCCAGGGGTTGACTAATGAAAAACTGTTTTTT.